This T cell receptor (beta chain) was identified during a study of blood T cell repertoires in COVID-19. In the study overall: Acute and convalescent COVID-19 specimens originated in the United States, Italy and Spain.

This CDR3 has 15 residues. From germline, CDR1 is SGHRS and CDR2 YFSETQ. J gave up 2 bases and V 4 bases, and 3 bases lay outside the gene matches. Patients of the Seattle cohort, enrolled during active infection, were followed longitudinally. The method was immunoSEQ multiplex PCR; TCRdb's version includes in-frame clones alone and lacks a portion of them. The sample includes 140,000 to 150,000 clones, about 88% seen only once; the top ten take around 2.3%. The V call is TRBV5-1, the J call TRBJ1-3; 10 bases match TRBD1. Specimen: peripheral blood. The clonotype originates from a human donor with COVID-19, enrolled during active disease. The donor label of this sample is uncertain. CDR3 sequence reads: CASSLGTGAGNTIYF. The CDR3 DNA reads as TGCGCCAGCAGCCTCGGGACAGGGGCTGGAAACACCATATATTTT.